This TCR beta chain was sequenced for a study of identical twins. Notes on the study in general: In cord blood, abundant beta clonotypes had fewer insertions; memory showed no trend. Models underestimated how often monozygotic twins shared out-of-frame TCR alpha.

TCRdb reprocessed the 5' RACE reads via MiXCR and lists one record per CDR3 protein. The sample lists 510,000 or so distinct CDR3 sequences; roughly 15% were seen once. Germline lookup yields CDR1 LNHNV and CDR2 YYDKDF (reference sequence). The CDR3 extends over 12 amino acids. Trimming removed 1 base at V and 4 bases at J, with 5 bases between. As regards this clonotype: Its antigen is not identified.

All donors were healthy, and all were Caucasian. The same data also went into a second study, on yellow fever vaccine responses in identical twins.

The rearrangement links TRBV15 to TRBJ2-7; the D is unclear. The sample consisted of CD4+ T cells sorted from blood. The sequence was collected from a woman younger than 35 in good health. The CDR3 DNA reads TGTGCCACCAGCAGAGTGGGTTACGAGCAGTACTTC. It is translated as CATSRVGYEQYF.